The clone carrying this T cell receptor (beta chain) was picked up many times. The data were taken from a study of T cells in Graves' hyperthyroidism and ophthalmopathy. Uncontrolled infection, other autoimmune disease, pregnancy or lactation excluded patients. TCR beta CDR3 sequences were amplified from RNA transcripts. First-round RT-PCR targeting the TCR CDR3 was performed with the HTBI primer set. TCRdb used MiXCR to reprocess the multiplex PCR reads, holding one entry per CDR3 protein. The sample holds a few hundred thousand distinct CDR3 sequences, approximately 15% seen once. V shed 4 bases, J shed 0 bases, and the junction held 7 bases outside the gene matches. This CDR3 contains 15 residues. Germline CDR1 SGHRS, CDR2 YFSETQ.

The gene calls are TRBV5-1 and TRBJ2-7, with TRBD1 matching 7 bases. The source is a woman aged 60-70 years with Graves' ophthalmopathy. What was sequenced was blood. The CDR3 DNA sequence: TGCGCCAGCAGCGAGGGGGCAGGTAGCTCCTACGAGCAGTACTTC. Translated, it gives CASSEGAGSSYEQYF.